This TCR beta chain originates from a study of cytomegalovirus exposure and HLA in healthy donors. Study-wide points: Judged likely to be a sequencing artifact was a cluster of highly shared sequence variants.

This clone was detected once. Its matching antigen is unknown. Primers included in the PCR were 60 Vbeta and 13 Jbeta primers. TCRdb's copy holds only in-frame clones and misses some; the assay was immunoSEQ multiplex PCR. The sample includes around 130,000 clones, around 86% of them seen just once. From germline, CDR1 is MNHNS and CDR2 SASEGT. The J segment lost 6 bases and the V segment lost 3 bases, leaving 7 bases of the junction unmatched. CDR3 length equals 16 residues. The TCR originated in a woman aged 40 to 55 in good health and CMV-seronegative. Input material: PBMCs. The V call is TRBV6-1, the J call TRBJ2-3, with 12 positions matching TRBD2. This chain's CDR3 is CASSESSGGAMDTQYF. In nucleotides, the CDR3 is TGTGCCAGCAGTGAGTCTAGCGGGGGGGCCATGGATACGCAGTATTTT.